This T cell receptor (beta chain) was observed in a study of T cell responses to AZD1222 COVID-19 vaccine. General study findings and limits: Donors, mostly white British, included more females; clonal diversity was possibly underestimated. Across spike, vaccine-associated CD4 TCRs were found, dominant at 160-218 and 743-854. No day 14 peak samples; only post-peak repertoires were characterized. Targeting of unmutated variant regions was reportedly seen in nearly half of spike-specific TCRs.

This clone showed up just once. The antigen is not known. The CDR3 consists of 15 residues. Germline loops: CDR1 SGHTA, CDR2 FQGTGA. J gave up 1 base and V 4 bases, and 3 bases lay outside the gene matches. Some clones are missing from TCRdb's copy, which holds only in-frame ones; the method was immunoSEQ multiplex PCR. The sample shows about 130,000 clones, about 90% of them seen only once. The sequencing used peripheral blood, collected on day 0 of AZD1222 vaccination. The chain combines TRBV7-3 with TRBJ2-2, with 7 bases that match TRBD1. This clonotype was sampled from an adult in good health. CDR3 loop: CASSSQGQNTGELFF. The DNA of the CDR3 is TGTGCCAGCAGCTCACAGGGGCAGAACACCGGGGAGCTGTTTTTT.